This T cell receptor beta chain was identified in a study of T-cell reconstitution after alpha-beta-depleted transplantation in children. A library of TCRbeta sequences, prepared with unique molecular identifiers, was generated. A single record per CDR3 protein comes from TCRdb applying MiXCR to the PCR reads. The sample contains around 960,000 distinct CDR3 sequences, around 30% of which appear only once. The V end lost 3 bases, the J end lost 2 bases, and 13 bases lay between the germline ends. This CDR3 has 16 residues. Germline loops: CDR1 KGHDR, CDR2 SFDVKD. General study points: Two months or so post-transplant, alpha-beta T cells reportedly derived from several hundred expanded graft clones. Newly produced T cells mostly accounted for T-cell counts and diversity one year post-transplant. High day-60 TCRbeta diversity in some patients came from surviving recipient T cells and thymic progenitors.

There are a few counts of this clonotype. Its cognate antigen is unknown. V is TRBV24-1 and J is TRBJ1-5; D is ambiguous. This clonotype was sampled from a boy under two years old who had a stem cell transplant for SCID, so the T cells may come from the graft donor. Material: PBMCs, mostly from graft donor cells, obtained 360 days after TCRalphabeta/CD19-depleted stem cell transplant. Here the CDR3 DNA reads TGTGCCACCAGTGATCCAAGGTTTCCCGGCAATCAGCCCCAGCATTTT. This sequence encodes CATSDPRFPGNQPQHF.